The source of this T cell receptor beta chain is a study of Ad26.COV2.S vaccination and SARS-CoV-2 variants. On the study more broadly: Vaccine-arm donor from the placebo-controlled COV1001 Ad26.COV2.S trial. Recipients of Ad26.COV2.S got it intramuscularly, once or twice 56 days apart.

Indicated treatment: around 19 received Ad26.COV2.S at low or high dose, single or two shots; about 5 received placebo; per-sample allocation not given. Each sample was drawn 63 days after the first injection (of vaccine or placebo). It was Wuhan-strain SARS-CoV-2 spike that the Ad26 vaccine vector expressed. This table comes from immunoSEQ multiplex PCR, and its TCRdb copy is limited to in-frame clones, with some not included. The repertoire holds some 250,000 clones, with roughly 88% as singletons. Germline V gives CDR1 MNHNY, CDR2 SVGAGI (reference sequence). The V end was cut by 7 bases, the J end by 14 bases, with 20 bases between. This CDR3 contains 12 residues. Of note for this clone: What it binds is unknown.

Whole-study results and caveats: Post-vaccination breadth of spike-specific CD8+ and CD4+ T cell responses was reportedly substantial.

The receptor was derived from a person between 18 and 65 years old who received the Ad26.COV2.S COVID-19 vaccine or a placebo. Sequenced material: peripheral blood, taken in a trial of Ad26.COV2.S vaccine versus placebo. The rearrangement links TRBV6-6 to TRBJ1-1, with a weak D call TRBD1 (5 bases). This CDR3 reads CASTPDIRIEFF. The CDR3 DNA sequence: TGTGCCAGCACTCCGGACATACGAATAGAATTCTTT.